The clone carrying this TCR beta chain was detected only once. This record belongs to a study of T cell changes during pregnancy in multiple sclerosis. There are 16 residues in the CDR3. Per germline, CDR1 SEHNR and CDR2 FQNEAQ (reference sequence). The V and J ends lost 6 bases and 0 bases respectively, with 15 bases between them. Only in-frame clones appear in the TCRdb table, and some are missing; sequencing was by immunoSEQ multiplex PCR. The sample carries over 45,000 clones, 80% to 95% recorded once. This chain links TRBV7-9 with TRBJ2-1; possibly TRBD1 for D (6 bases). The specimen comprised peripheral blood, sampled in the third trimester of pregnancy. The origin of this receptor is a female donor in good health, enrolled as a control in a pregnancy study. CDR3 loop: CASSLIQGSSYNEQFF. CDR3 nucleotides: TGTGCCAGCAGTTTAATTCAGGGGAGCTCCTACAATGAGCAGTTCTTC.